These 29 T cell receptor beta chains were sequenced from one sample in a study of glioma-infiltrating T cells. Amplification of TCR alpha and beta CDR3 regions from RNA used iRepertoire nested multiplex PCR. TCRdb reprocessed the multiplex PCR reads with MiXCR, giving one entry per CDR3 protein. The sample has around 90,000 distinct CDR3 sequences, about 40% seen once. Sequenced: glioma tissue, nonneoplastic brain tissue, or PBMCs (not recorded which). The receptors were sampled from a human donor with low-grade glioma or glioblastoma, undergoing nonglioma brain surgery, or in good health (not recorded which).

Many counts were recorded for this clonotype. This rearrangement joins TRBV14 to TRBJ2-7; 8 bases align to TRBD2. V was clipped by 5 bases and J by 6 bases; unmatched bases: 15. This CDR3 has 16 amino acids. Per the germline V gene, CDR1 is SGHDN and CDR2 is FVKESK. DNA of the CDR3: TGTGCCAGCAGCGGAGCCCGAGCGGGAGTGTTCTCCGAGCAGTACTTC. Protein product: CASSGARAGVFSEQYF. Combining the CDR3 with reference TRBV14 and TRBJ2-7 gives the whole variable domain EAGVTQFPSHSVIEKGQTVTLRCDPISGHDNLYWYRRVMGKEIKFLLHFVKESKQDESGMPNNRFLAERTGGTYSTLKVQPAELEDSGVYFCASSGARAGVFSEQYFGPGTRLTVT.

This clonotype was seen many times. CDR3 coding DNA: TGTGCCAGCAGTTTAGTTGGGGCAGGAGAGACCCAGTACTTC. It specifies CASSLVGAGETQYF. The chain joins TRBV27 to TRBJ2-5; a weak D match, TRBD1 (5 bases). The V gene lost 2 bases and the J gene lost 4 bases, with 11 bases spanning the gap. From germline, CDR1 is MNHEY and CDR2 SMNVEV (reference sequence). The CDR3 contains 14 residues.

The chain has TRBV2 and TRBJ2-3; D is perhaps TRBD1 or TRBD2 (5 bases each). This CDR3 is 15 amino acids long. V was cut by 6 bases and J by 13 bases, with 26 bases left in between. Germline CDR1 SNHLY, CDR2 FYNNEI. In nucleotides, the CDR3 is TGTGCCAGCAGCTTCCGGGACCTCCACACAGATGCGAAGTATTTT. It specifies CASSFRDLHTDAKYF.

This clonotype occurred many times. This sequence joins TRBV20-1 and TRBJ1-1, with TRBD1 matching 7 bases. Losses at the gene ends were 6 bases for V and 4 bases for J; bases not matched to a gene: 5. The CDR3 spans 12 residues. Germline CDR1 and CDR2: DFQATT and SNEGSKA (reference sequence). The CDR3 coding sequence is TGCAGTGCCGCCCGGGACAGCACTGAAGCTTTCTTT. It is translated as CSAARDSTEAFF.

Notes on this clonotype: The conserved phenylalanine or tryptophan normally closing the CDR3 is absent here, so this likely arose from a read error. The chain employs TRBV10-3 and TRBJ2-7; 7 positions match TRBD2. The CDR3 loop spans 14 amino acids. Germline V gene sequence: CDR1 ENHRY, CDR2 SYGVKD. The V gene end was trimmed by 1 base and the J gene end by 5 bases; junction bases not matched to a gene: 5. The CDR3 region has the DNA TGTGCCATCAGTGAGTTAACAGCGGGAAACGAGCAGTACTCC. Translation gives CAISELTAGNEQYS.

This clonotype was observed many times. This chain connects TRBV27 to TRBJ2-1, with 9 bases matching TRBD2. V lost 0 bases and J lost 6; bases outside the gene matches: 6. Germline lookup yields CDR1 MNHEY and CDR2 SMNVEV (reference sequence). CDR3 length: 16 amino acids. For the CDR3, the DNA is TGTGCCAGCAGTTTATCAAGGCGGGGGGGCCCCAATGAGCAGTTCTTC. It codes for CASSLSRRGGPNEQFF.

This clonotype was detected ten times or more. CDR3 protein: CASSPSSGVNTGELFF. In DNA form, the CDR3 reads TGTGCCAGCTCACCATCCAGCGGGGTAAACACCGGGGAGCTGTTTTTT. This sequence joins TRBV18 and TRBJ2-2, with 7 positions matching TRBD2. The CDR3 sequence is 16 residues long. The germline V gene encodes CDR1 KGHSH and CDR2 LQKENI. With V trimmed by 2 bases and J by 2 bases, 5 bases remained unmatched.

Note on this clonotype: A single base separates this from a much larger clone, so it may be a read error. This sequence joins TRBV7-2 and TRBJ2-3; tentatively, D is TRBD1 or TRBD2 (5 bases each). The CDR3 consists of 18 residues. Germline values: CDR1 SGHTA, CDR2 FQGNSA. The CDR3 DNA reads TGTGCCAGCAGCTTAAAGGGGTGGGGGTTTTCTAGCACAGATGCGCAGTATTTT. It yields the protein CASSLKGWGFSSTDAQYF.

The CDR3 is CASSLVSGQETQYF. CDR3 DNA: TGCGCCAGCAGCTTGGTTTCGGGGCAAGAGACCCAGTACTTC. The genes are TRBV5-1 and TRBJ2-5; a possible D gene is TRBD2 (5 bases). The CDR3 is made up of 14 amino acids. CDR1 is SGHRS, CDR2 YFSETQ, per germline. Between the trimmed V and J ends, which lost 0 bases and 2 bases, there was a span of 8 bases.

As concerns this clonotype: Being one base from a much bigger clone, this may be a read error. The rearrangement links TRBV19 to TRBJ2-1; 8 bases are a match to TRBD2. Losses at the gene ends were 4 bases for V and 10 bases for J; bases not matched to a gene: 12. Germline V CDR1 and CDR2: LNHDA, SQIVND (reference sequence). This CDR3 is 15 amino acids long. As DNA, the CDR3 is TGTGCCAGTAGTACCGGGACTAGTAGTCGCGGCGAGCAGTTCTTC. Amino acids: CASSTGTSSRGEQFF. Full variable domain (missing parts from reference TRBV19 and TRBJ2-1): DGGITQSPKYLFRKEGQNVTLSCEQNLNHDAMYWYRQDPGQGLRLIYYSQIVNDFQKGDIAEGYSVSREKKESFPLTVTSAQKNPTAFYLCASSTGTSSRGEQFFGPGTRLTVL.

The table lists this clonotype with a few counts. V is TRBV6-1 and J is TRBJ2-2; D uncertain. Germline V gene lookup returns CDR1 MNHNS and CDR2 SASEGT. The CDR3 runs to 15 residues. V was trimmed by 7 bases and J by 1 base, leaving 13 bases between them. The CDR3 sequence is CASTNLALNTGELFF. CDR3 DNA: TGTGCCAGCACCAACCTGGCTTTGAACACCGGGGAGCTGTTTTTT.

As concerns this clonotype: With a much larger clone just one base away, this may be a read error. The chain uses TRBV4-1 and TRBJ2-5, with D maybe TRBD1 (5 bases). This CDR3 contains 18 residues. The V gene lost 0 bases and the J gene lost 0 bases, with 17 bases spanning the gap. CDR1 and CDR2 (germline): MGHRA, YSYEKL. CDR3 DNA sequence: TGCGCCAGCAGCCAAGATGTTGGGGCGGTGGGATACCAAGAGACCCAGTACTTC. Amino acid sequence: CASSQDVGAVGYQETQYF.

For this clonotype: The junction does not match germline at one end; this may be a read error. This CDR3 is CASSLPLAGRTYTQYF. DNA for the CDR3: TGTGCCAGCAGTTTACCACTAGCGGGGCGCACATATACGCAGTATTTT. V usage is TRBV28 and J usage is TRBJ2-3; 10 bases fit TRBD2. This CDR3 is built from 16 residues. Germline V CDR1 and CDR2: MDHEN, SYDVKM.

This clonotype was counted only a few times. Since a much larger clone is just one base distant, this may be a read error. The J gene is TRBJ2-2, the V gene TRBV6-1; D is undetermined. V was pared by 8 bases and J by 6 bases, with 13 bases between. Germline V gene data show CDR1 as MNHNS and CDR2 as SASEGT. This CDR3 has 13 amino acids. This CDR3 reads CASQTIYAGELFF. In DNA, the CDR3 is TGTGCCAGCCAAACTATTTACGCCGGGGAGCTGTTTTTT.

The genes are TRBV15 and TRBJ1-1, with D hard to call. Germline loops: CDR1 LNHNV, CDR2 YYDKDF (reference sequence). V lost 6 bases to trimming and J lost 0 bases, with 2 bases between them. This CDR3 has 11 residues. CDR3 amino acids: CATSMNTEAFF. In DNA, the CDR3 is TGTGCCACCAGTATGAACACTGAAGCTTTCTTT.

This clonotype was observed a few times. A clone one base away is much larger, so this may be a read error. The chain couples TRBV5-4 to TRBJ2-3; 13 nucleotides agree with TRBD2. Unmatched junction bases numbered 4, after V lost 5 bases and J lost 4 bases. Germline assignment: CDR1 SGHNT and CDR2 YYREEE (reference sequence). The CDR3 has 15 amino acids. CDR3 bases: TGTGCCAGCAGATCTACTAGCGGGGGGGCAGATACGCAGTATTTT. Translated, it gives CASRSTSGGADTQYF.

Note on this clonotype: A much more abundant neighbour one base away suggests this may be a read error. The chain recombines TRBV29-1 with TRBJ2-1; weak D call: TRBD1 (5 bases). The germline CDR1 and CDR2 sequences are SQVTM and ANQGSEA. Between the trimmed V and J ends, which lost 6 bases and 0 bases, there was a span of 12 bases. CDR3 length: 14 residues. The chain's CDR3 is CSVSRVGSYNEQFF. In nucleotides, the CDR3 is TGCAGCGTGAGCAGGGTAGGCTCCTACAATGAGCAGTTCTTC.

As to this clonotype: With a much larger clone just one base away, this may be a read error. The V call is TRBV5-1, the J call TRBJ1-2, with D unresolved. Germline assignment: CDR1 SGHRS and CDR2 YFSETQ. The length of the CDR3 is 14 residues. CDR3 in DNA: TGCGCCAGCAAGGCGACTACTACTAAGTATGGCTACACCTTC. Protein product: CASKATTTKYGYTF.

This clonotype occurred many times. The chain couples TRBV2 to TRBJ1-1; no clear D. The germline CDR1 and CDR2 sequences are SNHLY and FYNNEI. The CDR3 is made up of 13 amino acids. Trimming shortened V by 4 bases and J by 1 base, and 7 bases separated the two germline ends. CDR3 bases: TGTGCCAGCAGTGCCATGTCGAACACTGAAGCTTTCTTT. Translation: CASSAMSNTEAFF.

The chain has TRBV20-1 and TRBJ2-7; 9 bases align to TRBD1. Germline lookup yields CDR1 DFQATT and CDR2 SNEGSKA (reference sequence). V trimming: 6 bases; J trimming: 5 bases; junction bases outside the gene matches: 5. The CDR3 consists of 12 residues. The CDR3 sequence: CSAEGQGHEQYF. CDR3 DNA sequence: TGCAGTGCAGAGGGACAGGGCCACGAGCAGTACTTC.

The chain is built from TRBV25-1 and TRBJ2-1; no clear D gene. The CDR3 loop spans 13 amino acids. In germline, CDR1 is MGHDK, CDR2 SYGVNS. V dropped 9 bases and J dropped 2 bases, with 11 bases sitting between them. CDR3 sequence: CARSKPTYNEQFF. The CDR3 DNA is TGTGCCAGAAGTAAGCCTACCTACAATGAGCAGTTCTTC. Looking up the rest from reference TRBV25-1 and TRBJ2-1 gives the full variable domain: EADIYQTPRYLVIGTGKKITLECSQTMGHDKMYWYQQDPGMELHLIHYSYGVNSTEKGDLSSESTVSRIRTEHFPLTLESARPSHTSQYLCARSKPTYNEQFFGPGTRLTVL.

This clonotype showed up many times. V usage is TRBV7-6 and J usage is TRBJ2-7, with D maybe TRBD2 (7 bases). Trimming took off 1 base at V and 6 bases at J, with 10 bases between the two ends. CDR1 SGHVS and CDR2 FNYEAQ come from the germline V gene. This CDR3 comprises 13 residues. The CDR3: CASSLVGGLEQYF. The DNA for the CDR3 is TGTGCCAGCAGCTTAGTGGGGGGGCTCGAGCAGTACTTC.

V usage is TRBV28 and J usage is TRBJ1-5; TRBD1 matches 9 bases. The germline gives CDR1 MDHEN, CDR2 SYDVKM. V trimming: 5 bases; J trimming: 6 bases; junction bases outside the gene matches: 8. CDR3 length: 15 residues. CDR3 region: CASSGDREGVQPQHF. Written as DNA, the CDR3 is TGTGCCAGCAGTGGGGACAGGGAAGGGGTTCAGCCCCAGCATTTT. The whole variable domain, remainder taken from reference TRBV28 and TRBJ1-5, is DVKVTQSSRYLVKRTGEKVFLECVQDMDHENMFWYRQDPGLGLRLIYFSYDVKMKEKGDIPEGYSVSREKKERFSLILESASTNQTSMYLCASSGDREGVQPQHFGDGTRLSIL.

This clonotype showed up many times. The chain employs TRBV11-3 and TRBJ2-1; 14 bases are shared with TRBD2. The ends lost 4 bases at V and 12 bases at J; junction bases unmatched: 8. The CDR3 extends over 15 amino acids. Germline CDR1 SGHNT, CDR2 YENEEA. CDR3 residues: CASSSGTSGRLGQFF. CDR3 nucleotide sequence: TGTGCCAGCAGCTCCGGGACTAGCGGGAGATTAGGGCAGTTCTTC. The whole variable domain, remainder taken from reference TRBV11-3 and TRBJ2-1, is EAGVVQSPRYKIIEKKQPVAFWCNPISGHNTLYWYLQNLGQGPELLIRYENEEAVDDSQLPKDRFSAERLKGVDSTLKIQPAELGDSAVYLCASSSGTSGRLGQFFGPGTRLTVL.

This clonotype has at least ten counts. The chain joins TRBV12-3 or TRBV12-4 to TRBJ2-1, with D possibly TRBD2 on 5 matching bases. The CDR3 runs to 16 residues. The V and J ends lost 1 base and 4 bases respectively, with 14 bases between them. CDR3 loop: CASSLVEGRRYNEQFF. Written as DNA, the CDR3 is TGTGCCAGCAGTTTAGTAGAGGGCCGAAGATACAATGAGCAGTTCTTC.

Concerning this clonotype: A much larger clone lies one base from this, so it may be a read error. This rearrangement joins TRBV2 to TRBJ2-7; D not resolved. CDR1 SNHLY and CDR2 FYNNEI come from the germline V gene. V lost 4 bases to trimming and J lost 4 bases, with 23 bases between them. The CDR3 totals 17 residues. The CDR3 here is CASSVRGGDSQIYEQYF. The CDR3 nucleotides are TGTGCCAGCAGTGTCAGAGGTGGGGATAGCCAGATTTACGAGCAGTACTTC.

In this sample, this clonotype turned up once. The V and J genes are TRBV2 and TRBJ2-7; TRBD2 aligns across 11 bases. CDR3 size: 14 residues. The germline CDR1 and CDR2 sequences are SNHLY and FYNNEI. Losses at the gene ends were 6 bases for V and 4 bases for J; bases not matched to a gene: 5. The CDR3 DNA sequence: TGTGCCAGCAGCTCACTAGCGGGAGAATACGAGCAGTACTTC. It translates to CASSSLAGEYEQYF. Full variable domain (outside the CDR3, taken from reference TRBV2 and TRBJ2-7): EPEVTQTPSHQVTQMGQEVILRCVPISNHLYFYWYRQILGQKVEFLVSFYNNEISEKSEIFDDQFSVERPDGSNFTLKIRSTKLEDSAMYFCASSSLAGEYEQYFGPGTRLTVT.

This clonotype was observed at least ten times. This chain links TRBV19 with TRBJ1-5; 7 nucleotides match TRBD1. The germline CDR1 and CDR2 sequences are LNHDA and SQIVND (reference sequence). This CDR3 region has 15 residues. Trimming at V came to 7 bases and at J to 1 base, leaving 7 bases not matched to a gene. CDR3 nucleotide sequence: TGTGCCAGTAAAAGACAGGGAGACAGCAATCAGCCCCAGCATTTT. This translates into CASKRQGDSNQPQHF.

This clonotype was detected many times. The chain combines TRBV6-2 or TRBV6-3 with TRBJ2-1, with 11 positions matching TRBD2. Germline assignment: CDR1 MNHEY and CDR2 SVGEGT. V gave up 2 bases and J gave up 5 bases; unmatched junction bases: 5. This CDR3 has 16 amino acids. The CDR3 nucleotides are TGTGCCAGCAGTTACCTTACTAGCGGGGGTAACAATGAGCAGTTCTTC. Its protein is CASSYLTSGGNNEQFF.